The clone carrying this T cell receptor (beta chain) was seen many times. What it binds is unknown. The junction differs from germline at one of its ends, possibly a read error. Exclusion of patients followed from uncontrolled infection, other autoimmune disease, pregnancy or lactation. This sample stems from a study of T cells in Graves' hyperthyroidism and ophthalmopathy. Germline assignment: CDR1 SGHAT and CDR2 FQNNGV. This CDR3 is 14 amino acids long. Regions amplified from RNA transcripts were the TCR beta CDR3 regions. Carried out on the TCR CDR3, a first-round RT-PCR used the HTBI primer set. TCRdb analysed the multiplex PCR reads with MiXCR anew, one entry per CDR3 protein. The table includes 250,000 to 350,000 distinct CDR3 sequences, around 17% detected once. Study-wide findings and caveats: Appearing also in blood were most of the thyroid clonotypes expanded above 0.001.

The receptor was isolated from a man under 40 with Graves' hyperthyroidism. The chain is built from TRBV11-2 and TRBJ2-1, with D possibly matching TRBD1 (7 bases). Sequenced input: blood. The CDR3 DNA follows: TGTGCCAGCAGCTCCCCGGAGGGGGCGAGTGAGCGGTTCTTC. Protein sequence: CASSSPEGASERFF.